The present entry profiles one T cell receptor beta chain with its context. Its matching antigen is unknown. cDNA came from roughly 0.5 to 1 ug RNA primed by random hexamers. TCRdb passed the immunoSEQ multiplex PCR reads through MiXCR, listing each CDR3 protein once. The data hold under 200,000 distinct CDR3 sequences, with roughly 91% observed a single time. These data originate in a study of CD8 T cells in Susac syndrome. In blood CD8+ and CD4+ T cells, TCR beta underwent sequencing. All included Susac syndrome patients satisfied recently defined diagnostic criteria for definite or probable disease. Regarding the study as a whole: Only a relatively small number of individuals were included in the TCR sequencing and HLA analysis.

The CDR3 runs to 14 residues. Germline CDR1 is LNHDA and CDR2 is SQIVND (reference sequence). The V and J ends lost 7 bases and 1 base respectively, with 11 bases between them. The chain links TRBV19 to TRBJ1-3, with unresolved D. Sample: CD4+ T cells from PBMCs. This clonotype was sampled from a human donor with Susac syndrome. Here the CDR3 DNA reads TGTGCCAGTATTCAAGATGGTTCTGGAAACACCATATATTTT. Its translation is CASIQDGSGNTIYF. Full variable domain (rest looked up from reference TRBV19 and TRBJ1-3): DGGITQSPKYLFRKEGQNVTLSCEQNLNHDAMYWYRQDPGQGLRLIYYSQIVNDFQKGDIAEGYSVSREKKESFPLTVTSAQKNPTAFYLCASIQDGSGNTIYFGEGSWLTVV.